The 30 T cell receptor beta chains in this list originate from one sample, sequenced in a study of T cells after yellow fever vaccination. TCRdb re-called the 5' RACE reads with MiXCR, one entry per CDR3 protein. Of around 65,000 distinct CDR3 sequences in the sample, 5% to 6.5% were seen once. Sequencing used CD4+ T cells sorted from PBMCs, obtained around 14 days after the first yellow fever vaccination. The receptors derive from a man between 18 and 35 years old who received the YFV17D yellow fever vaccine.

This clonotype came up many times. This chain uses TRBV6-5 with TRBJ2-3; no definite D call. Germline assignment: CDR1 MNHEY and CDR2 SVGAGI. V gave up 7 bases and J gave up 2 bases, with 13 bases separating them. CDR3 size: 14 residues. CDR3 nucleotide sequence: TGTGCCAGCATAGACGCCGGAGCCACAGATACGCAGTATTTT. It is translated as CASIDAGATDTQYF.

This clonotype showed up many times. The chain has TRBV5-1 and TRBJ1-3; D gene ambiguous. CDR3 length: 16 residues. Germline values: CDR1 SGHRS, CDR2 YFSETQ. With 4 bases removed from V and 3 bases from J, the gap between germline ends came to 17 bases. CDR3 nucleotide sequence: TGCGCCAGCAGCCCGGCTGGAGGGAGGAGTGGAAACACCATATATTTT. Translation: CASSPAGGRSGNTIYF. Variable domain in full (rest from reference TRBV5-1 and TRBJ1-3): KAGVTQTPRYLIKTRGQQVTLSCSPISGHRSVSWYQQTPGQGLQFLFEYFSETQRNKGNFPGRFSGRQFSNSRSEMNVSTLELGDSALYLCASSPAGGRSGNTIYFGEGSWLTVV.

This clonotype came up many times. The genes are TRBV18 and TRBJ2-5; D may be TRBD1 or TRBD2 (5 bases each). Germline CDR1 KGHSH, CDR2 LQKENI. The length of the CDR3 is 16 residues. V was clipped by 0 bases and J by 4 bases, with 15 bases between them. The CDR3 sequence is CASSPPPGSGGETQYF. The CDR3 region has the DNA TGTGCCAGCTCACCACCTCCGGGCAGTGGGGGAGAGACCCAGTACTTC.

This clonotype was detected many times. V usage is TRBV19 and J usage is TRBJ2-1, with D uncertain. Trimming pared 5 bases from V and 5 bases from J, leaving 16 bases between. The CDR3 length is 15 residues. Germline V gene sequence: CDR1 LNHDA, CDR2 SQIVND (reference sequence). The CDR3 bases are TGTGCCAGTAGTTGGCGGTTAGGGCGCAACAATGAGCAGTTCTTC. Translation: CASSWRLGRNNEQFF.

About this clonotype itself: This may be a read error: a much more frequent sequence differs by one nucleotide. The chain is built from TRBV30 and TRBJ2-5; D tentatively fits TRBD1 or TRBD2 (6 bases each). Looked up from germline, CDR1 is GTSNPN and CDR2 is SVGIG (reference sequence). The CDR3 contains 18 residues. CDR3 amino acids: CDWRGALKGDPYQETQYF. CDR3 in DNA: TGTGACTGGAGGGGCGCGCTCAAGGGGGATCCGTACCAAGAGACCCAGTACTTC.

In this sample, this clonotype turned up many times. The chain has TRBV5-4 and TRBJ2-2; D remains unclear. From germline, CDR1 is SGHNT and CDR2 YYREEE (reference sequence). This CDR3 spans 15 amino acids. Trimming left V 0 bases short and J 1 base short, with 7 bases between. The CDR3: CASSLGVGNTGELFF. CDR3 nucleotide sequence: TGTGCCAGCAGCTTGGGAGTAGGGAACACCGGGGAGCTGTTTTTT.

This clonotype was counted many times. The rearrangement joins TRBV5-1 to TRBJ1-2; a weak D match, TRBD1 (6 bases). Trimming took off 4 bases at V and 0 bases at J, with 25 bases between the two ends. The CDR3 loop spans 19 amino acids. The germline V gene encodes CDR1 SGHRS and CDR2 YFSETQ. The CDR3 loop reads CASSENPGQTTTSNYGYTF. The CDR3 DNA reads as TGCGCCAGCAGCGAAAATCCGGGACAAACAACTACATCTAACTATGGCTACACCTTC.

For this clonotype: A much larger clone lies one base from this, so it may be a read error. The chain joins TRBV6-5 to TRBJ2-2; D gene ambiguous. This CDR3 contains 16 residues. Trimming removed 0 bases from V and 4 bases from J, with 12 bases in between. The germline V gene encodes CDR1 MNHEY and CDR2 SVGAGI. CDR3 loop: CASSYSLQLPTGELFF. CDR3 DNA: TGTGCCAGCAGTTACTCGCTCCAGTTACCCACCGGGGAGCTGTTTTTT.

This clonotype was counted ten times or more. J is TRBJ1-1 and V is TRBV14, with D tentatively TRBD1 (5 bases). The V end was cut by 1 base, the J end by 8 bases, with 17 bases between. The CDR3 spans 15 residues. Per germline, CDR1 SGHDN and CDR2 FVKESK. The CDR3 DNA sequence: TGTGCCAGCAGCCAAGGGGTAGGGCTCCCAGGGGAAGCTTTCTTT. Its translation: CASSQGVGLPGEAFF.

This clonotype has at least ten counts. The chain joins TRBV29-1 to TRBJ1-5; 10 nucleotides align to TRBD1. This CDR3 spans 13 amino acids. Germline-derived CDR1 and CDR2 are SQVTM and ANQGSEA. After removal of 6 bases from V and 5 bases from J, the junction contained 4 bases not matched to a gene. CDR3 nucleotide sequence: TGCAGCGTAACCGGACAGGGGGATCAGCCCCAGCATTTT. Translation: CSVTGQGDQPQHF. The whole variable domain, remainder taken from reference TRBV29-1 and TRBJ1-5, is SAVISQKPSRDICQRGTSLTIQCQVDSQVTMMFWYRQQPGQSLTLIATANQGSEATYESGFVIDKFPISRPNLTFSTLTVSNMSPEDSSIYLCSVTGQGDQPQHFGDGTRLSIL.

In regard to this clonotype: At one of its ends the junction is not consistent with the germline gene, which may arise from a read error. The chain joins TRBV4-2 to TRBJ1-2; no firm D call. The CDR3 runs 12 residues. Germline CDR1 LGHNA, CDR2 YNFKEQ. The CDR3 nucleotides read TGTGCCATCAGCCCCGGGCTCCATGGCTACACCTTC. It yields the protein CAISPGLHGYTF.

This clonotype showed up many times. The rearrangement uses TRBV2 and TRBJ1-1, with D possibly matching TRBD1 (6 bases). Trimming took 7 bases from V and 1 from J, leaving 13 bases between them. The CDR3 spans 14 residues. Looked up from germline, CDR1 is SNHLY and CDR2 is FYNNEI. As DNA, the CDR3 is TGTGCCAGCACAGCCGAAGGGGGGAACACTGAAGCTTTCTTT. The encoded protein is CASTAEGGNTEAFF.

A few counts support this clonotype. It may be a read error: a sequence one base away is much more abundant. The chain combines TRBV5-6 with TRBJ2-7; D is uncertain. Germline CDR1 and CDR2: SGHDT and YYEEEE. This CDR3 spans 12 amino acids. The DNA for the CDR3 is TGTGCCCGCAGCTTGGGGTTCTACGAGCAGTACTTC. Translation: CARSLGFYEQYF.

This clonotype was observed many times. This chain connects TRBV4-1 to TRBJ2-5; 8 bases line up with TRBD1. The CDR3 covers 16 residues. Germline V gene lookup returns CDR1 MGHRA and CDR2 YSYEKL. V trimming: 3 bases; J trimming: 5 bases; junction bases outside the gene matches: 11. CDR3 protein: CASSQVQGARMETQYF. Written as DNA, the CDR3 is TGCGCCAGCAGCCAGGTCCAGGGGGCTCGAATGGAGACCCAGTACTTC.

Ten or more counts support this clonotype. The gene calls are TRBV5-1 and TRBJ2-3, with TRBD2 matching over 7 bases. This CDR3 is built from 15 residues. In germline, CDR1 is SGHRS, CDR2 YFSETQ. With V trimmed by 2 bases and J by 0 bases, 3 bases remained unmatched. CDR3 sequence reads: CASSFSGVSTDTQYF. CDR3 coding DNA: TGCGCCAGCAGCTTCAGCGGGGTCAGCACAGATACGCAGTATTTT.

This clonotype was recorded many times. The chain joins TRBV3-1 to TRBJ1-2; TRBD1 matches at 7 bases. V shed 5 bases and J 6 bases; nucleotides not matched to a gene: 3. The CDR3 spans 12 residues. Germline V gene data show CDR1 as LGHDT and CDR2 as YNNKEL (reference sequence). This chain's CDR3 is CASSEQGNGYTF. The CDR3 nucleotides are TGTGCCAGCAGCGAACAGGGGAATGGCTACACCTTC.

This clonotype was found many times. The chain carries TRBV19 and TRBJ1-1, with D possibly matching TRBD1 (6 bases). Germline-derived CDR1 and CDR2 are LNHDA and SQIVND (reference sequence). This CDR3 region has 15 residues. The V end was cut by 7 bases, the J end by 1 base, with 16 bases between. The CDR3 region has the DNA TGTGCCAGTACTGGGACAAGGGTGGAGAACACTGAAGCTTTCTTT. Protein sequence: CASTGTRVENTEAFF.

This clonotype was found many times. This chain joins TRBV5-6 and TRBJ2-7; D unresolved. The CDR3 length is 11 residues. V was cut by 0 bases and J by 5 bases, with 3 bases left in between. Germline CDR1 reads SGHDT; CDR2 reads YYEEEE. CDR3 sequence reads: CASSLEHEQYV. The CDR3 DNA sequence: TGTGCCAGCAGCTTGGAGCACGAGCAGTACGTC.

In its sample, this clonotype was seen many times. V is TRBV9 and J is TRBJ2-1; D possibly corresponds to TRBD1 (6 bases). Per germline, CDR1 SGDLS and CDR2 YYNGEE. The CDR3 has 13 amino acids. Trimming removed 0 bases at V and 8 bases at J, with 9 bases between. CDR3 nucleotide sequence: TGTGCCAGCAGCGTAGGGGGGCGTGATGAGCAGTTCTTC. Its translation: CASSVGGRDEQFF.

The sample holds a few counts of this clonotype. The J gene is TRBJ2-5, the V gene TRBV29-1, with D maybe TRBD1 (6 bases). This CDR3 is 13 amino acids long. Germline-derived CDR1 and CDR2 are SQVTM and ANQGSEA. Trimming took 4 bases from V and 3 from J, leaving 12 bases between them. This CDR3 is CSVAPTGKETQYF. The CDR3 region has the DNA TGCAGCGTTGCCCCCACAGGGAAAGAGACCCAGTACTTC.

This clonotype has ten or more counts. This chain uses TRBV5-1 with TRBJ1-6; D gene uncertain. The V and J ends lost 0 bases and 9 bases respectively, with 13 bases between them. There are 15 residues in the CDR3. Looked up from germline, CDR1 is SGHRS and CDR2 is YFSETQ. CDR3 residues: CASSLELPGSSPLHF. The CDR3 DNA reads TGCGCCAGCAGCTTGGAGCTCCCCGGGAGTTCACCCCTCCACTTT.

This clonotype appeared many times. The rearrangement uses TRBV7-2 and TRBJ2-3, with D uncertain. Germline lookup yields CDR1 SGHTA and CDR2 FQGNSA. V lost 7 bases to trimming and J lost 9 bases, with 17 bases between them. The CDR3 is made up of 13 amino acids. As DNA, the CDR3 is TGTGCCAGCACAGTCCCGGTCATCGAGACGCAGTATTTT. Translated, it gives CASTVPVIETQYF. Variable domain in full (rest from reference TRBV7-2 and TRBJ2-3): GAGVSQSPSNKVTEKGKDVELRCDPISGHTALYWYRQSLGQGLEFLIYFQGNSAPDKSGLPSDRFSAERTGGSVSTLTIQRTQQEDSAVYLCASTVPVIETQYFGPGTRLTVL.

This clonotype was recorded at least ten times. CDR3 sequence: CASSLGRRNTEAFF. As DNA, the CDR3 is TGTGCCAGCAGCTTGGGGCGTCGGAACACTGAAGCTTTCTTT. The chain uses TRBV5-4 and TRBJ1-1; D remains ambiguous. V was clipped by 0 bases and J by 1 base, with 7 bases between them. Germline V gene data show CDR1 as SGHNT and CDR2 as YYREEE (reference sequence). The CDR3 is 14 amino acids.

This clonotype has a count of ten or more. The V gene is TRBV9, the J gene TRBJ1-3; tentatively, D is TRBD1 (6 bases). V lost 1 base to trimming and J lost 0 bases, with 14 bases between them. Germline CDR1 and CDR2: SGDLS and YYNGEE. The CDR3 length is 17 residues. As DNA, the CDR3 is TGTGCCAGCAGCGTACGTTACAGGGAGAACTCTGGAAACACCATATATTTT. It encodes CASSVRYRENSGNTIYF.

This clonotype was recorded at least ten times. The chain combines TRBV12-3 or TRBV12-4 with TRBJ2-4, with 8 bases fitting TRBD1. The V and J ends lost 8 bases and 0 bases, in that order; junction bases with no gene match: 6. The CDR3 is made up of 15 amino acids. The CDR3 loop is CASRPRGLAKNIQYF. The CDR3 DNA follows: TGTGCCAGCCGACCCAGGGGGCTAGCCAAAAACATTCAGTACTTC.

Ten or more counts support this clonotype. The chain has TRBV5-1 and TRBJ1-1, with D maybe TRBD1 (6 bases). CDR3 length equals 16 residues. V was shortened by 5 bases and J by 0 bases, with 17 bases between the two germline ends. In germline, CDR1 is SGHRS, CDR2 YFSETQ. CDR3 DNA sequence: TGCGCCAGCAGACCCGACAGGAAAGAGGTGAACACTGAAGCTTTCTTT. Its protein product is CASRPDRKEVNTEAFF.

This clonotype was counted ten times or more. This chain uses TRBV5-1 with TRBJ2-5, with a tentative D call TRBD1 (6 bases). The CDR3 length is 15 residues. Trimming stripped 2 bases from V and 4 bases from J, with 15 bases between. Germline values: CDR1 SGHRS, CDR2 YFSETQ. CDR3 region: CASSLQGLSRETQYF. The CDR3 nucleotides read TGCGCCAGCAGCTTACAGGGCCTTAGTAGAGAGACCCAGTACTTC.

In its sample, this clonotype was seen many times. The V and J genes are TRBV7-2 and TRBJ2-3, with D perhaps given as TRBD1 or TRBD2 (5 bases each). The V and J ends lost 5 bases and 3 bases respectively, with 15 bases between them. Germline values: CDR1 SGHTA, CDR2 FQGNSA. The CDR3 contains 15 residues. CDR3 DNA sequence: TGTGCCAGCAGCACCGGTGGGGGTCGGACAGATACGCAGTATTTT. Translated, it gives CASSTGGGRTDTQYF. The full variable domain, with the rest looked up from reference TRBV7-2 and TRBJ2-3, is GAGVSQSPSNKVTEKGKDVELRCDPISGHTALYWYRQSLGQGLEFLIYFQGNSAPDKSGLPSDRFSAERTGGSVSTLTIQRTQQEDSAVYLCASSTGGGRTDTQYFGPGTRLTVL.

This clonotype has just a few counts. The rearrangement links TRBV6-1 to TRBJ2-7; TRBD1 aligns across 7 bases. After removal of 5 bases from V and 7 bases from J, the junction contained 11 bases not matched to a gene. The CDR3 is 14 residues long. The germline V gene encodes CDR1 MNHNS and CDR2 SASEGT. In DNA, the CDR3 is TGTGCCAGCAGTAAAAACAGGGGCTGGGGGGAGCAGTACTTC. This codes for CASSKNRGWGEQYF.

In this sample, this clonotype turned up many times. This rearrangement joins TRBV6-5 to TRBJ2-2, with 10 positions matching TRBD1. There are 16 residues in the CDR3. Germline-derived CDR1 and CDR2 are MNHEY and SVGAGI. V dropped 5 bases and J dropped 4; count of bases not matched to a gene: 7. CDR3 sequence: CASSTWDRGGTGELFF. As DNA, the CDR3 is TGTGCCAGCAGTACCTGGGACAGGGGAGGCACCGGGGAGCTGTTTTTT.